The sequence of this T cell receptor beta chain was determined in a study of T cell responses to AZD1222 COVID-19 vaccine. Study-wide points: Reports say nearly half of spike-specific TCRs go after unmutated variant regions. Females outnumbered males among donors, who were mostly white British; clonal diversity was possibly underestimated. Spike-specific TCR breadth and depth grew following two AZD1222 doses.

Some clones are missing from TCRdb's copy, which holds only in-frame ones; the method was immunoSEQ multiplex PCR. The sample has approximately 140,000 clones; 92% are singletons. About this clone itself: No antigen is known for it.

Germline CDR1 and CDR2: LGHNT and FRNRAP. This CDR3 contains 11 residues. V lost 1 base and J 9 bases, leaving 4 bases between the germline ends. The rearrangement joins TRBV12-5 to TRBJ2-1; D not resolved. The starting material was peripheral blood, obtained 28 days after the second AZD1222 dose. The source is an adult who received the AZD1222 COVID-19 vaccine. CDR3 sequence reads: CASGLGPEQFF. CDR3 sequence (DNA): TGTGCTAGTGGTTTGGGTCCTGAGCAGTTCTTC.